The clone carrying this TCR beta chain was observed many times. Its antigen remains unidentified. This entry belongs to a study of T cells after yellow fever vaccination. For the study at large: Where fractions had low cell numbers, libraries were prepared from them with the SMART-Seq v4 Ultra Low Input RNA kit. General study findings and limits: Within FACS-sorted repertoires, abundant clonotypes contaminating from the bulk population could be present.

Germline V gene data show CDR1 as ENHRY and CDR2 as SYGVKD. The ends were cut back, 4 bases at V and 7 bases at J, with 11 bases in the middle. The CDR3 consists of 12 residues. UMIs were added to TCR cDNA along with a universal primer site when it was made by 5'RACE template switching. TCRdb used MiXCR to reprocess the 5' RACE reads, holding one entry per CDR3 protein. This repertoire shows 300,000 to 350,000 distinct CDR3 sequences, approximately 4.5% found once; its top ten account for around 19%. The specimen comprised PBMCs, sampled 15 days after the yellow fever booster vaccination. The chain has TRBV10-3 and TRBJ2-7; D ambiguous. This clonotype originated in a young man who received the YFV17D yellow fever vaccine. The CDR3 region is CAISGDGLEQYV. In DNA, the CDR3 is TGTGCCATCAGTGGTGACGGGTTGGAGCAGTACGTC.